The entry below describes one TCR beta chain. The CDR3 has 15 residues. V lost 5 bases to trimming and J lost 5 bases; unmatched junction nucleotides: 9. Germline V gene lookup returns CDR1 GTSNPN and CDR2 SVGIG (reference sequence). This sample was taken from a study of shared clonotypes between healthy human individuals. Clones were read by immunoSEQ multiplex PCR, and TCRdb kept only the in-frame ones, dropping some. The sample lists approximately 720,000 clones, roughly 78% occurring once. What was sequenced was memory CD4+ T cells sorted from blood. Sample subset: CD45RA-negative fraction. The rearrangement uses TRBV30 and TRBJ2-5; 12 bases line up with TRBD2. The receptor was isolated from a woman aged 25-40 years in good health. This chain's CDR3 is CAWGVGLAGRETQYF. In DNA, the CDR3 is TGTGCCTGGGGGGTTGGACTAGCGGGACGGGAGACCCAGTACTTC.